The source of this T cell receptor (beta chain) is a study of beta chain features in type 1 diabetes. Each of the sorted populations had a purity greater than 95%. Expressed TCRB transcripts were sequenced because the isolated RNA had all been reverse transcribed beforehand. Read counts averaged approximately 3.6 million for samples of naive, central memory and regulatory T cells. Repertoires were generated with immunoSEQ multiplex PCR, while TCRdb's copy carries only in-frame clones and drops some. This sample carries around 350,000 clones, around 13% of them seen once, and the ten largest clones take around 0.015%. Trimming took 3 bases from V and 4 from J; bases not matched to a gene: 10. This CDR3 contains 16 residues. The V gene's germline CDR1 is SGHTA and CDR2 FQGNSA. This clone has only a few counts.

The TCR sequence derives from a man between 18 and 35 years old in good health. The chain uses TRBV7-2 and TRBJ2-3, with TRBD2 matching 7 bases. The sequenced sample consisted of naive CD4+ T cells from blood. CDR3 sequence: CASSFSGTIISDTQYF. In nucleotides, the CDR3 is TGTGCCAGCAGCTTTTCCGGGACTATCATTTCAGATACGCAGTATTTT.